This record covers a single TCR beta chain. Authors' data handling: For nucleated cells, counts were estimated from reference gene primer amplification. TCRdb keeps only in-frame clones here, not all; method: immunoSEQ multiplex PCR. V and J calls and clone size are those listed in that table; D and trimming were worked out from the DNA. The sample gives over 70,000 clones, 80% of which show up once; 18% is in the top ten. The data were obtained in a study of blood T cell repertoires in COVID-19. Whole-study context: There were acute and convalescent COVID-19 samples, and they came from the United States, Italy and Spain.

This TCR derives from a man aged 65-85 years who had recovered from COVID-19. The source material was peripheral blood.

This CDR3 is CASSLDREGSPLHF. In DNA, the CDR3 is TGTGCCAGCAGTTTAGACAGGGAAGGTTCACCCCTCCACTTT. This chain joins TRBV2 and TRBJ1-6, with 7 bases identical to TRBD1. There are 14 residues in the CDR3. Trimming cost V 5 bases and J 9 bases; bases outside gene matches: 7. Germline V gene data show CDR1 as SNHLY and CDR2 as FYNNEI.